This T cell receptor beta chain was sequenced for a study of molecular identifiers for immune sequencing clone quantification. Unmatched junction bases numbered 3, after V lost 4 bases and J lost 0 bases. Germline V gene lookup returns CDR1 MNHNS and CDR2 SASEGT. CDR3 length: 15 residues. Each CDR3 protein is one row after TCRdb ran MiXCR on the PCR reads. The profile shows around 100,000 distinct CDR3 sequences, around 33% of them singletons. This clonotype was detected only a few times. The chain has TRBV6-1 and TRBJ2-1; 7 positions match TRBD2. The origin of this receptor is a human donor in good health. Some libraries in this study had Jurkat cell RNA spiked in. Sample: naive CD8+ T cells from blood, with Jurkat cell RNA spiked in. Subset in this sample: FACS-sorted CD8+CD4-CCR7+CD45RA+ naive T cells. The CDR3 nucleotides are TGTGCCAGCAGTGTTAGCGGGCACTCCTACAATGAGCAGTTCTTC. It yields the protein CASSVSGHSYNEQFF.